Sequencing of this TCR beta chain was carried out in a study of identical twins. General study points: Its conclusions, products of cross-sectional statistical analysis, did not come from following the same donors.

This clonotype was seen a handful of times. Antigen specificity is unknown. TCRdb analysed the 5' RACE reads with MiXCR anew, one entry per CDR3 protein. In the table there are about 520,000 distinct CDR3 sequences, roughly a fifth of which are singletons. J gave up 10 bases and V 4 bases, and 8 bases lay outside the gene matches. This CDR3 has 14 residues. Germline CDR1 and CDR2: MRHNA and SNTAGT. Another study also made use of these data, one on T cells expressing NK-cell markers. That investigation notes: An anti-gamma-delta TCR antibody restricted sorting to alpha-beta TCR T cells in several experiments. These clonotypes, the leaders elsewhere, also led the CD3+CD56-NKG2C+ fraction in a few donors.

This TCR was recovered from a woman between 18 and 29 years old in good health. The sample taken for sequencing was CD4+ T cells sorted from blood. The gene calls are TRBV6-4 and TRBJ1-2; 11 positions match TRBD1. As DNA, the CDR3 is TGTGCCAGCAGTGTCGGCCCGGGACAGGGGGTCTACACCTTC. Translation: CASSVGPGQGVYTF.